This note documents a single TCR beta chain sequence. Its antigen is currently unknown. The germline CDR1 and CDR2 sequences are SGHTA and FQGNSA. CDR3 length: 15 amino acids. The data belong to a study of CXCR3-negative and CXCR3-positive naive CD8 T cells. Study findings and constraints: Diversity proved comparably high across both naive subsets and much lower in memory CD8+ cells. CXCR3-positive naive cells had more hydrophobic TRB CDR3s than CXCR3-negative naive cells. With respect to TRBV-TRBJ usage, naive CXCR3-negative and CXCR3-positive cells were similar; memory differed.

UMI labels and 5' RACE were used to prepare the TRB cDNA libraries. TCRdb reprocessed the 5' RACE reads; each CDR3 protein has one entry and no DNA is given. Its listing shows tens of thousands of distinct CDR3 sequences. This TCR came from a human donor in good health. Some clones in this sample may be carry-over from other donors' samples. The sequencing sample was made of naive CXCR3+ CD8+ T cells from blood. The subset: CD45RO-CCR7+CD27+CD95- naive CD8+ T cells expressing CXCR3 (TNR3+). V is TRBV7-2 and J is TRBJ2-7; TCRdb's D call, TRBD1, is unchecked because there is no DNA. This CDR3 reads CASSVTPRVSYEQYF.